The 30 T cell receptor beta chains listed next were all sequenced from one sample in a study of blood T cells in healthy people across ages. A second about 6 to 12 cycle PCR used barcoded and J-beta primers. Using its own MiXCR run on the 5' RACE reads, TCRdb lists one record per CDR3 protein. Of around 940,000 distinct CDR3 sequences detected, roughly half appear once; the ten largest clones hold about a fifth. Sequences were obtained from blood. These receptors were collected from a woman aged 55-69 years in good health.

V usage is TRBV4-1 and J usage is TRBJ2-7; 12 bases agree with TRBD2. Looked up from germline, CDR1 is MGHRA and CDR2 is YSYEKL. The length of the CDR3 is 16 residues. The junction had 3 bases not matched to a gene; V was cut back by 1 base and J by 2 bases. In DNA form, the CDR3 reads TGCGCCAGCAGCCAAGGAAGACTAGCGGGGGCCTACGAGCAGTACTTC. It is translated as CASSQGRLAGAYEQYF.

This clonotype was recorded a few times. The CDR3 DNA is TGCAGTCCCCGGGGGGGCCCCTACGAGCAGTACTTC. It yields the protein CSPRGGPYEQYF. This chain uses TRBV20-1 with TRBJ2-7, with TRBD2 matching 8 bases. With V trimmed by 8 bases and J by 2 bases, 5 bases remained unmatched. This CDR3 spans 12 amino acids. From germline, CDR1 is DFQATT and CDR2 SNEGSKA (reference sequence).

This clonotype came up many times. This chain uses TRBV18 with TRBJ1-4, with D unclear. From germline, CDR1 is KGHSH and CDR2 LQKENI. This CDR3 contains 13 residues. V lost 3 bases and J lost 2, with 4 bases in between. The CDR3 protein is CASSPATNEKLFF. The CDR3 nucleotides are TGTGCCAGCTCACCTGCGACTAATGAAAAACTGTTTTTT.

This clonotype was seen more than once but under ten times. CDR3 sequence reads: CASSPKGQSAEKLFF. Written as DNA, the CDR3 is TGCGCCAGCAGCCCTAAGGGACAGTCGGCCGAAAAACTGTTTTTT. This rearrangement joins TRBV5-1 to TRBJ1-4; TRBD1 matches 7 bases. V was pared by 4 bases and J by 8 bases, with 11 bases of the junction left unmatched. Germline loops: CDR1 SGHRS, CDR2 YFSETQ. The CDR3 sequence is 15 residues long.

The CDR3 loop reads CASSSPQGGPHYGYTF. In DNA form, the CDR3 reads TGTGCCAGCAGTAGCCCCCAGGGGGGCCCTCACTATGGCTACACCTTC. The V gene is TRBV2, the J gene TRBJ1-2; 7 nucleotides agree with TRBD1. The CDR3 runs to 16 residues. Germline CDR1 is SNHLY and CDR2 is FYNNEI. Trimming cost V 5 bases and J 3 bases; bases outside gene matches: 12.

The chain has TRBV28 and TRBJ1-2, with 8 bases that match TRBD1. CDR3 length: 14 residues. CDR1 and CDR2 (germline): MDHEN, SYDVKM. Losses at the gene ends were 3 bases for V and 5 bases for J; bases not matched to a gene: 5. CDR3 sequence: CASSFPGGQYGYTF. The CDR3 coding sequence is TGTGCCAGCAGTTTCCCAGGGGGCCAGTATGGCTACACCTTC.

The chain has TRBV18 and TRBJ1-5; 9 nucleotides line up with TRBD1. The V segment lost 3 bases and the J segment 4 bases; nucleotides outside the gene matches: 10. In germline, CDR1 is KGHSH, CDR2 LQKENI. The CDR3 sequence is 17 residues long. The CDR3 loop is CASSPDRGSLGNQPQHF. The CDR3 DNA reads TGTGCCAGCTCACCCGACAGGGGGTCTCTGGGGAATCAGCCCCAGCATTTT.

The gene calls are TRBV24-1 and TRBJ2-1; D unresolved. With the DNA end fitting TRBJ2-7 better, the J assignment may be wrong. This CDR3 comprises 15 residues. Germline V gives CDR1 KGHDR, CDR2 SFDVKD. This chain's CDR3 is CATSDGVNSYNEQYF. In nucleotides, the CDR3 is TGTGCCACCAGTGATGGGGTGAACTCCTACAATGAGCAGTACTTC.

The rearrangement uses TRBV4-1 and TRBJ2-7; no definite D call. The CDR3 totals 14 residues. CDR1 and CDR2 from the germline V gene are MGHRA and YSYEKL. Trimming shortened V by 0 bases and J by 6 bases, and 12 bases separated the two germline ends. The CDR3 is CASSQDYAGREQYF. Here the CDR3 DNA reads TGCGCCAGCAGCCAAGATTACGCCGGTCGCGAGCAGTACTTC.

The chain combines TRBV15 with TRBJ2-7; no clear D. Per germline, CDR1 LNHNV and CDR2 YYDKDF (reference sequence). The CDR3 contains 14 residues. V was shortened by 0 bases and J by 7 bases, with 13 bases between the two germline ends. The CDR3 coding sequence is TGTGCCACCAGCAGAGATCCGGGTCAAAATGAGCAGTACTTC. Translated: CATSRDPGQNEQYF.

The chain's CDR3 is CSVRQGNTDTQYF. For the CDR3, the DNA is TGCAGCGTGAGACAGGGGAATACAGATACGCAGTATTTT. This sequence joins TRBV29-1 and TRBJ2-3; TRBD1 agrees at 8 bases. This CDR3 contains 13 residues. Germline CDR1 SQVTM, CDR2 ANQGSEA. Germline trimming cut 6 bases from V and 3 bases from J; bases unmatched to any gene: 5.

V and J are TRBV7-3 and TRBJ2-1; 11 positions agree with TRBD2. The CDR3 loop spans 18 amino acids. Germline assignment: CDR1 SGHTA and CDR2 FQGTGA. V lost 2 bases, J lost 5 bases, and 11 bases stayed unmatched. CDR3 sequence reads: CASSLGVQVLAGDNEQFF. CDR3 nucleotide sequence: TGTGCCAGCAGCTTAGGCGTTCAGGTACTAGCGGGAGACAATGAGCAGTTCTTC.

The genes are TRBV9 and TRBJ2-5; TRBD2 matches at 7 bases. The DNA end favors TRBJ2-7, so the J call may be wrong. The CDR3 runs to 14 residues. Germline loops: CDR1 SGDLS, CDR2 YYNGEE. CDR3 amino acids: CASSPSSGYYEQYF. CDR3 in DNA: TGTGCCAGCAGCCCTTCTAGCGGCTACTACGAGCAGTACTTC.

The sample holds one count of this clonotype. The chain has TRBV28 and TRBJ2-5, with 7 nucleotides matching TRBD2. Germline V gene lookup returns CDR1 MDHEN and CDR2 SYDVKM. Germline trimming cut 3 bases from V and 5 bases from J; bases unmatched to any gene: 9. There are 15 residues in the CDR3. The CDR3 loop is CASSFGRESKETQYF. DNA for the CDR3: TGTGCCAGCAGTTTTGGGCGGGAGAGCAAGGAGACCCAGTACTTC.

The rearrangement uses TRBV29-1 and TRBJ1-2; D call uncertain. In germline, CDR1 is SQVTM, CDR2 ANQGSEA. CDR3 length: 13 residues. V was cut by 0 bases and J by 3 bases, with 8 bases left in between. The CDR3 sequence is CSVEEKGDYGYTF. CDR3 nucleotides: TGCAGCGTTGAAGAGAAGGGTGACTATGGCTACACCTTC.

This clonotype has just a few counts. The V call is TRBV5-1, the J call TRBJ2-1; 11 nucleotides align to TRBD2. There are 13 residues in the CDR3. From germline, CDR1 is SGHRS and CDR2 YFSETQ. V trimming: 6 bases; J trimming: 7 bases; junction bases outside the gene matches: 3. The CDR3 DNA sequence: TGCGCCAGCAAACTAGCGGGAGCTAATGAGCAGTTCTTC. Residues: CASKLAGANEQFF.

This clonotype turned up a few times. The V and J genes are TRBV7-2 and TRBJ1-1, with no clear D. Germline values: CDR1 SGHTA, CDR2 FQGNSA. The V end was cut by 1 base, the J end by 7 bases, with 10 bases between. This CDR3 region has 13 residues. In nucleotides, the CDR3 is TGTGCCAGCAGCTTAGGTATGAGCCGTGAAGCTTTCTTT. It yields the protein CASSLGMSREAFF.

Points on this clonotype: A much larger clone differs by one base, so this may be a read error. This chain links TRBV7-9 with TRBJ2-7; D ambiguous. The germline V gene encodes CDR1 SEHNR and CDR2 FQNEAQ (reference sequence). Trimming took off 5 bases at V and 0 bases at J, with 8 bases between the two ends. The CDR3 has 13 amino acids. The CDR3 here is CASSVPSSYEQYF. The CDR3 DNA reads TGTGCCAGCAGCGTACCCAGCTCCTACGAGCAGTACTTC.

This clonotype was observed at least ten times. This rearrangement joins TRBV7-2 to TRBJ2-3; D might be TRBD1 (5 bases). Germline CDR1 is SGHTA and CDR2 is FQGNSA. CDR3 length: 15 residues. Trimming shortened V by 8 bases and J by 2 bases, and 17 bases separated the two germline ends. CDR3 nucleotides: TGTGCCAGCTCCTCTCAACCCAGGGCCACAGATACGCAGTATTTT. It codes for CASSSQPRATDTQYF.

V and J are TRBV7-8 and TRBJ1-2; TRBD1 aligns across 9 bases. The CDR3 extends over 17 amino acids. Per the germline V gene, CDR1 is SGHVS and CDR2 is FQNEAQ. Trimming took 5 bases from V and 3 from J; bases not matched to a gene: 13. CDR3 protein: CASSTRDRDGMHYGYTF. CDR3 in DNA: TGTGCCAGCAGCACCCGGGACAGGGATGGGATGCACTATGGCTACACCTTC.

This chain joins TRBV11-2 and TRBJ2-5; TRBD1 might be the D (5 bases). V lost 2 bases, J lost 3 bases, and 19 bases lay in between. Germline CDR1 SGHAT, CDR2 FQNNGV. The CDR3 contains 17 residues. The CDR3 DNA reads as TGTGCCAGCAGCTTATCCTACCCGTGGTCCAGGGAAGAGACCCAGTACTTC. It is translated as CASSLSYPWSREETQYF.

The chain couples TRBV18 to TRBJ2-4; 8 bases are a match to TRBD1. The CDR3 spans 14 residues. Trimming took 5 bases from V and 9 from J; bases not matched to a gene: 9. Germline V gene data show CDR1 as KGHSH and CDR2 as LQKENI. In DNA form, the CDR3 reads TGTGCCAGCTCAGCGACTCAGGGGGCGGCCATTCAGTACTTC. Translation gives CASSATQGAAIQYF.

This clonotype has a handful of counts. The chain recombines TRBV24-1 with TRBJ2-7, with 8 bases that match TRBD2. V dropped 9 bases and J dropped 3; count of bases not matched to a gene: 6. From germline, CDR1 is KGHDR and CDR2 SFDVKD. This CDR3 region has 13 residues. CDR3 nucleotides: TGTGCCACCCCCACTAGCGGTGACTACGAGCAGTACTTC. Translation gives CATPTSGDYEQYF.

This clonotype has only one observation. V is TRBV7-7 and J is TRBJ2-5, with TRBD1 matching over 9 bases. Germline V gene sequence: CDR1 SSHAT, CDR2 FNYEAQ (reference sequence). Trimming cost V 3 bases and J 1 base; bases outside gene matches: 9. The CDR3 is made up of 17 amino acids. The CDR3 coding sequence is TGTGCCAGCAGCTTGCGGCTCGACAGGGGGTCCCAAGAGACCCAGTACTTC. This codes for CASSLRLDRGSQETQYF.

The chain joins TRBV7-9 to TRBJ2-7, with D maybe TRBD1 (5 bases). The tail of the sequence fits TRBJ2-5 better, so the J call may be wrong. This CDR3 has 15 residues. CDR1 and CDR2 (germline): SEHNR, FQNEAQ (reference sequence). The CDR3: CASSLGNRQKETQYF. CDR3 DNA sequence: TGTGCCAGCAGCTTAGGGAACCGACAGAAGGAGACCCAGTACTTC.

DNA for the CDR3: TGTGCCAGCAGTTCCGGATTTACCTACGAGCAGTACTTC. Its protein product is CASSSGFTYEQYF. The gene calls are TRBV27 and TRBJ2-5; no definite D call. The closer fit of TRBJ2-7 to the DNA end suggests the J call may be wrong. The CDR3 has 13 residues. Germline V CDR1 and CDR2: MNHEY, SMNVEV (reference sequence).

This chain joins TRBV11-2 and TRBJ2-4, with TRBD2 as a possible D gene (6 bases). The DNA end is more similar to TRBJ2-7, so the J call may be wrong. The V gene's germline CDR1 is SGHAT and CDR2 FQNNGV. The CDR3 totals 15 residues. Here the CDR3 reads CASSQISWGEYEQYF. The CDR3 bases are TGTGCCAGCAGCCAAATTAGTTGGGGGGAGTACGAGCAGTACTTC.

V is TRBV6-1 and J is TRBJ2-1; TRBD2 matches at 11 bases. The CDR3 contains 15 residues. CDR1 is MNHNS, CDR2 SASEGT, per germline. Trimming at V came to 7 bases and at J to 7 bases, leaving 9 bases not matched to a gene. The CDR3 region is CASTLGASGGNEQFF. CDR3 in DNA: TGTGCCAGCACCCTAGGGGCTAGCGGGGGGAATGAGCAGTTCTTC.

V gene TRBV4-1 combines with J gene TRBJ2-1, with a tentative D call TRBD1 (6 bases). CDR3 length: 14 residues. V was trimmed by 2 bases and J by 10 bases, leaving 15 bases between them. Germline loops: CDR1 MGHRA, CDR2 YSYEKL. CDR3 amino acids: CASSQRTASYEQFF. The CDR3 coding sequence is TGCGCCAGCAGCCAAAGGACAGCCAGCTACGAGCAGTTCTTC.

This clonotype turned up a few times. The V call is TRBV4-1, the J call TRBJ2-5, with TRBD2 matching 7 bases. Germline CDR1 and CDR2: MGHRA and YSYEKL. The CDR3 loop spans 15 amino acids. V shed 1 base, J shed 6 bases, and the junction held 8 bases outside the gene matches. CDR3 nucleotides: TGCGCCAGCAGCCAAGCGGCGCGGGAGTTTCAGACCCAGTACTTC. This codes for CASSQAAREFQTQYF.